This note documents a single T cell receptor beta chain sequence. In the authors' methods: Nucleated cell number was recorded as an estimate derived from reference gene primer amplification. Clones were read by immunoSEQ multiplex PCR, and TCRdb kept only the in-frame ones, dropping some. V and J calls and clone size are copied from that table; D and trimming were computed from the DNA. The table records 150,000 to 200,000 clones, around 76% of them present only once. The data stem from a study of blood T cell repertoires in COVID-19. Study overall: The origin of the acute and convalescent COVID-19 samples was the United States, Italy and Spain. The analysed material was cDNA or gDNA that came from T cells, B-cell-depleted T cells, or PBMCs.

The CDR3 has 14 residues. Looked up from germline, CDR1 is GTSNPN and CDR2 is SVGIG (reference sequence). V gave up 2 bases and J gave up 4 bases, with 9 bases separating them. The gene calls are TRBV30 and TRBJ1-6; D remains ambiguous. The sequence was collected from a woman aged 70-85 years with acute or convalescent COVID-19. Sequencing was done on a sample of peripheral blood. The CDR3 region has the DNA TGTGCCTGGAGTTTCTTGCAGTATAATTCACCCCTCCACTTT. Its protein product is CAWSFLQYNSPLHF.